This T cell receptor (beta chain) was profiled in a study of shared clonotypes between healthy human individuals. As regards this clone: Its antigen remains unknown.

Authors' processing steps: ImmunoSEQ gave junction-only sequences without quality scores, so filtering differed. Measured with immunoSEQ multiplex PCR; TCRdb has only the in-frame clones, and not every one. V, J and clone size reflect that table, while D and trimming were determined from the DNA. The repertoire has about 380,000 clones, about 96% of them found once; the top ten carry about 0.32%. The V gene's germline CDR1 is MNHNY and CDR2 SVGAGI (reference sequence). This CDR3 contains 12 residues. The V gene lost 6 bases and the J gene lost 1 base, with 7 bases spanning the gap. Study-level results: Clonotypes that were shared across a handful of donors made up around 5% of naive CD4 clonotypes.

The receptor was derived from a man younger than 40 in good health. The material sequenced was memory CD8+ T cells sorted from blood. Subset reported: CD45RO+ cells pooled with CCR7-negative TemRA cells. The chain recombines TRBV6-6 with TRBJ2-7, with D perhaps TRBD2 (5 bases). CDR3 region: CASSEGSYEQYF. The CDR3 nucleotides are TGTGCCAGCAGCGAGGGATCCTACGAGCAGTACTTC.